This T cell receptor beta chain appears in the sequencing data of a study of CD8 T cells in ankylosing spondylitis. Quantitative 5'-RACE with molecular barcodes generated TCR beta libraries. TCRdb recomputed calls from the 5' RACE reads with MiXCR, one row per CDR3 protein. The table records just over 350,000 distinct CDR3 sequences, roughly 20% of them present only once. For this clonotype: Its antigen is still unknown.

Study conclusions and caveats: The study looked at matched synovial fluid samples from ankylosing spondylitis patients. Disease-linked clones were reported to be significantly enriched there. About 8 highly homologous variants made up a TCR beta motif, and this motif appeared characteristic of ankylosing spondylitis blood. Disease-associated clones were CD8+ and fairly uncommon in peripheral blood.

The length of the CDR3 is 14 residues. V was clipped by 3 bases and J by 6 bases, with 12 bases between them. This receptor was taken from a male donor with ankylosing spondylitis or in good health (not recorded which). Material for sequencing was blood, either unsorted or a sorted T cell fraction (not recorded which). The chain joins TRBV12-3 or TRBV12-4 to TRBJ2-1; D perhaps matches TRBD2 (5 bases). The CDR3 DNA follows: TGTGCCAGCAGTTTTGGACTCACGTTCAATGAGCAGTTCTTC. It is translated as CASSFGLTFNEQFF.